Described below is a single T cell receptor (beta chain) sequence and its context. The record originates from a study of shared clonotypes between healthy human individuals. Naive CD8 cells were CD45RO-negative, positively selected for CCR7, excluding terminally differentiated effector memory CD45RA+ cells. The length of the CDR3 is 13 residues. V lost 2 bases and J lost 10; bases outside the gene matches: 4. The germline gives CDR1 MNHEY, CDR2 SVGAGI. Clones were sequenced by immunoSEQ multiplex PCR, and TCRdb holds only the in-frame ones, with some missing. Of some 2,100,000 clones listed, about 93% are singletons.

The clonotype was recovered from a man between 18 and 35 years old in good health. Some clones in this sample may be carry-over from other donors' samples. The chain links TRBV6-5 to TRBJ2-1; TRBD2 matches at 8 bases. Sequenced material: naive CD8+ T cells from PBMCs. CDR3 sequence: CASSYLEREEQFF. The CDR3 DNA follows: TGTGCCAGCAGTTACCTCGAGCGGGAGGAGCAGTTCTTC.